Listed below are T cell receptor beta chains from one sample, sequenced in a study of cytomegalovirus exposure and HLA in healthy donors. The repertoire was sequenced with immunoSEQ multiplex PCR; TCRdb's copy has only in-frame clones and lacks some. The table lists 100,000 to 150,000 clones, roughly four fifths of them singletons. The sequencing sample was made of PBMCs. Source of these receptors: a boy between 10 and 17 years old in good health and CMV-seronegative. The CDR3 runs from the conserved cysteine through the conserved F or W. The order of the fields is CDR3 length, D gene, clone size, V gene, J gene, CDR3 protein, CDR3 DNA. D genes are given only for firm matches. Only some rows state a clone size, as once, few, many or a class for expanded clones.

length: 16
D: -
size: -
V: TRBV18
J: TRBJ2-2
CDR3: CASSPLRPGGPGELFF
DNA: TGTGCCAGCTCACCACTTCGCCCCGGGGGGCCCGGGGAGCTGTTTTTT

length: 14
D: TRBD2
size: -
V: TRBV27
J: TRBJ2-7
CDR3: CASGGLDPTYEQYF
DNA: TGTGCCAGCGGCGGACTAGACCCTACCTACGAGCAGTACTTC

length: 14
D: TRBD1
size: -
V: TRBV5-1
J: TRBJ2-5
CDR3: CASSVGQVQETQYF
DNA: TGCGCCAGCAGCGTGGGACAGGTCCAAGAGACCCAGTACTTC

length: 16
D: TRBD1
size: -
V: TRBV27
J: TRBJ2-5
CDR3: CASSPVSDRGSGTQYF
DNA: TGTGCCAGCAGTCCCGTGTCGGACAGGGGCTCTGGAACCCAGTACTTC

length: 12
D: TRBD1
size: -
V: TRBV27
J: TRBJ2-7
CDR3: CASGQGFHEQYF
DNA: TGTGCCAGCGGACAGGGGTTCCACGAGCAGTACTTC

length: 13
D: -
size: -
V: TRBV9
J: TRBJ1-2
CDR3: CASSVEVGYGYTF
DNA: TGTGCCAGCAGCGTAGAAGTCGGCTATGGCTACACCTTC

length: 15
D: -
size: -
V: TRBV6-1
J: TRBJ1-5
CDR3: CAGKPGGGFGQPQHF
DNA: TGTGCCGGGAAACCGGGTGGGGGCTTTGGGCAGCCCCAGCATTTT

length: 16
D: -
size: -
V: TRBV15
J: TRBJ2-5
CDR3: CATSRGDTTYQETQYF
DNA: TGTGCCACCAGCAGAGGGGACACTACTTACCAAGAGACCCAGTACTTC

length: 13
D: -
size: -
V: TRBV25-1
J: TRBJ2-5
CDR3: CASTPPPGETQYF
DNA: TGTGCCAGCACTCCCCCTCCGGGAGAGACCCAGTACTTC

length: 13
D: -
size: -
V: TRBV30
J: TRBJ2-7
CDR3: CAWGVAGAYEQYF
DNA: TGTGCCTGGGGAGTGGCAGGGGCCTACGAGCAGTACTTC

length: 14
D: TRBD1
size: -
V: TRBV7-2
J: TRBJ1-1
CDR3: CASSPNQGGPEAFF
DNA: TGTGCCAGCAGCCCTAATCAGGGGGGCCCTGAAGCTTTCTTT

length: 13
D: TRBD1
size: -
V: TRBV4-2
J: TRBJ1-2
CDR3: CASYRGGNYGYTF
DNA: TGTGCCAGCTACAGGGGGGGGAACTATGGCTACACCTTC

length: 11
D: -
size: -
V: TRBV6-6
J: TRBJ1-2
CDR3: CASSPKESYTF
DNA: TGTGCCAGCAGTCCTAAAGAGAGCTACACCTTC

length: 16
D: TRBD1
size: -
V: TRBV6-6
J: TRBJ2-2
CDR3: CASSYSGQGATGELFF
DNA: TGTGCCAGCAGTTACTCTGGGCAGGGGGCCACCGGGGAGCTGTTTTTT

length: 14
D: TRBD1
size: -
V: TRBV5-4
J: TRBJ1-1
CDR3: CASSSQGANTEAFF
DNA: TGTGCCAGCAGCTCCCAGGGGGCGAACACTGAAGCTTTCTTT

length: 12
D: -
size: once
V: TRBV27
J: TRBJ2-7
CDR3: CASSSSGYEQYF
DNA: TGTGCCAGCAGTTCCTCAGGCTACGAGCAGTACTTC